The entry below describes one T cell receptor beta chain. Its cognate antigen has yet to be identified. There are no base qualities to consult, and no much larger clone falls within one base. The V and J ends are trimmed by 5 bases and 0 bases, leaving 10 bases between them. Via the germline V gene (reference sequence), CDR1 is MNHEY and CDR2 SMNVEV. The cysteine opens and the phenylalanine closes a CDR3 of 15 amino acids. The CDR3 DNA has 45 bases and is translated from base 1. This specimen comes from a study of OX40 agonist ivuxolimab in advanced cancers. As for the study more broadly: The costimulatory receptor OX40 (CD134) was targeted by ivuxolimab, a fully human IgG2 agonistic monoclonal antibody. Patients were allowed to have had prior anti-PD-1, anti-PD-L1 or anti-CTLA-4 therapy, and approximately 43% of the dose-escalation patients had previously received checkpoint inhibitors. Of the approximately 54 dose-escalation patients, hepatocellular carcinoma was present in approximately 20, melanoma in roughly 15, renal cell carcinoma in 9 and head and neck cancer in 9. The paper describes the monotherapy dose-escalation part (N ≈ 52 patients) of the phase I trial of ivuxolimab. Intravenous ivuxolimab was administered to patients every 2 weeks at six dose levels: 0.01, 0.1, 0.3, 1.5, 3 and 10 mg/kg. Peripheral TCRbeta sequencing was intended to test whether TCR sequence diversity was altered and clonal T-cell expansion was caused by ivuxolimab. Partial responses occurred in three dose-escalation patients, of whom one had hepatocellular carcinoma and two had cutaneous melanoma. A male proportion of 82.7% and a mean age of approximately 55 years, ranging from 23 to 79, were recorded for the dose-escalation cohort.

To sequence the TCRbeta CDR3 region, genomic DNA was isolated from the sorted cells. The immunoSEQ Assay was used to sequence the TCRbeta CDR3 regions. In TCRdb, the immuneACCESS table is reduced to in-frame sequences with V and J assigned. These tables do not hold every clone; where another copy was compared, an unresolved V gene accounts for under half, and the others remain unexplained. The sample has tens of thousands of clones on record, 80% to 90% of them singletons. Jointly, the top ten make up under 13% of the sample. The trial excluded patients who had a history of autoimmune disease or were on systemic immunosuppression. In every dose cohort, peripheral blood was drawn for TCR sequencing at baseline, cycle 4 day 1, and cycle 7 day 1. Samples came from an open-label, multicenter, first-in-human phase I dose-escalation trial of ivuxolimab. Adults with locally advanced or metastatic melanoma, renal cell carcinoma, hepatocellular carcinoma or head and neck squamous cell carcinoma were enrolled in the trial. Before TCR sequencing, CD4+ and CD8+ T cells were separately sorted from peripheral blood.

What the study reported, not specific to this receptor: On average, CD8+ T cells showed more expanded clones than CD4+ T cells after ivuxolimab. At doses of 0.1 to 3.0 mg/kg, clonal expansion of both CD4+ and CD8+ T cells in blood was seen between baseline and week 6. Which antigens the clonally expanded peripheral T cells were specific for was not determined. Low levels of normalized T-cell clonal expansion were also shown by some nonresponding patients. In partial responders in the 0.1-3.0 mg/kg groups, normalized peripheral clonal expansion was found to be among the lowest, especially among CD8+ T cells.

The rearranged chain carries TRBV27 and TRBJ1-4; the D gene cannot be resolved reliably. Sequencing was performed on CD4+ or CD8+ T cells sorted from blood, taken in a trial of the OX40 agonist ivuxolimab. The sequence came from an adult with an advanced solid tumor such as melanoma, head and neck, liver or kidney cancer. For the CDR3, the sequence is CASSRTAATNEKLFF. The bases read TGTGCCAGCAGTCGGACGGCAGCAACTAATGAAAAACTGTTTTTT.